The rows below give T cell receptor beta chains drawn from one sample of a study of blood T cell repertoires in COVID-19. Here immunoSEQ multiplex PCR was the method, and the copy in TCRdb shows in-frame clones only, minus some. This table holds some 90,000 clones, 80% found once. The sequencing input was peripheral blood. The receptor source for this set is a woman aged 70-85 years with acute or convalescent COVID-19. The CDR3 runs from the conserved cysteine through the conserved F or W. For some rows the clone size is stated as once, few or many, or as a class when expanded; others skip it.

v_gene | len | abundance | CDR3aa
TRBV10-2 | 13 | - | CASSLPGGYEQYF
TRBV28 | 12 | few | CASSLTRETQYF
TRBV24-1 | 15 | - | CATSDFAGVTDEQFF
TRBV15 | 13 | - | CATSETGTTEAFF
TRBV19 | 13 | - | CASSIKRNTEAFF
TRBV7-8 | 16 | - | CASSLGQGISNQPQHF
TRBV7-2 | 17 | - | CASSFHHSGGGTDTQYF
TRBV12-1 | 14 | once | CASSPQSRNEKLFF
TRBV7-2 | 15 | - | CASSQGVLATGELFF
TRBV24-1 | 15 | - | CATRGADPGDTEAFF
TRBV4-3 | 16 | - | CASSTWTGSLNTEAFF
TRBV30 | 14 | - | CAWSGDRPNQPQHF
TRBV30 | 13 | - | CAWSVQGFGGYTF
TRBV4-2 | 12 | - | CASSHQTGEAFF
TRBV11-2 | 14 | - | CASSLDGTGFGYTF
TRBV11-3 | 14 | - | CASSPRSNQETQYF
TRBV6-5 | 15 | - | CASSYSWLAAGEQYF
TRBV28 | 12 | - | CASRSMNTEAFF
TRBV28 | 14 | - | CASSYLAAYNEQFF
TRBV2 | 15 | - | CASSSGTGGKETQYF
TRBV5-6 | 15 | - | CASSKVAGSTDTQYF
TRBV7-6 | 20 | - | CASSLVPGDRFGSYNSPLHF
TRBV2 | 15 | - | CASAGAGGGDQPQHF